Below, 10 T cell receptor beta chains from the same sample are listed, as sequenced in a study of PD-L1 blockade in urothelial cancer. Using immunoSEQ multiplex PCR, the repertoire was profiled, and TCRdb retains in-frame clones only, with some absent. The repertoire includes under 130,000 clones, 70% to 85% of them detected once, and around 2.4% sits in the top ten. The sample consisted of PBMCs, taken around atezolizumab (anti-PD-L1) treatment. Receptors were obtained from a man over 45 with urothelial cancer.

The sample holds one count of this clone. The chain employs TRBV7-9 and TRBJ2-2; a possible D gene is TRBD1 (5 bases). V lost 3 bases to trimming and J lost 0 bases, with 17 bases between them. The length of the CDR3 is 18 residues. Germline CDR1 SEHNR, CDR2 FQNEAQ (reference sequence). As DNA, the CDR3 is TGTGCCAGCAGCTTTAAGGGGTCTGGACGGGCGAACACCGGGGAGCTGTTTTTT. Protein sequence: CASSFKGSGRANTGELFF.

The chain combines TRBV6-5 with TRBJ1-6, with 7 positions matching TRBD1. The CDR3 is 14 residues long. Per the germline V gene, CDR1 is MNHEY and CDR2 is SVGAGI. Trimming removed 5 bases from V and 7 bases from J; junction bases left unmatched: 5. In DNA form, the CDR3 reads TGTGCCAGCAGTATGGGACAGTGGAATTCACCCCTCCACTTT. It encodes CASSMGQWNSPLHF.

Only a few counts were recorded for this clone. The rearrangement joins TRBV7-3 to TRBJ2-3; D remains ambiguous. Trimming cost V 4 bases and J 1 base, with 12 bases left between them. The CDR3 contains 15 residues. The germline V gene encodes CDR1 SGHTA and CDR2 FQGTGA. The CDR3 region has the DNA TGTGCCAGCAGCTCATCAGACTTAGGCACAGATACGCAGTATTTT. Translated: CASSSSDLGTDTQYF.

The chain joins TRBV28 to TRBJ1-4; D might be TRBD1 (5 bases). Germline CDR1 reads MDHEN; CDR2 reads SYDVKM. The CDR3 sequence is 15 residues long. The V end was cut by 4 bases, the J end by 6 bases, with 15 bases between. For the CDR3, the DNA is TGTGCCAGCAGTTCGCGGCCGGGGGGGTATGAAAAACTGTTTTTT. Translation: CASSSRPGGYEKLFF.

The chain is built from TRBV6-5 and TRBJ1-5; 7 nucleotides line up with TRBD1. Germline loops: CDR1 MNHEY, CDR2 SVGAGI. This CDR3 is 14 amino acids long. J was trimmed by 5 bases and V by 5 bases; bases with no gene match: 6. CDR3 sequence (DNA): TGTGCCAGCAGTGTACAGGGGCCCTATCAGCCCCAGCATTTT. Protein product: CASSVQGPYQPQHF.

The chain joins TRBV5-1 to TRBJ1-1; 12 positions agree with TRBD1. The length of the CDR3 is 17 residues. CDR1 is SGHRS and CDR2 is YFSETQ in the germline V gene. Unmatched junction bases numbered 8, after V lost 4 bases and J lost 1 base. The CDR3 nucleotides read TGCGCCAGCAGCACGGGGACAGGGGGCAGGGGGAACACTGAAGCTTTCTTT. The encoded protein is CASSTGTGGRGNTEAFF. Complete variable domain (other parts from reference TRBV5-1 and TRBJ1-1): KAGVTQTPRYLIKTRGQQVTLSCSPISGHRSVSWYQQTPGQGLQFLFEYFSETQRNKGNFPGRFSGRQFSNSRSEMNVSTLELGDSALYLCASSTGTGGRGNTEAFFGQGTRLTVV.

CDR3 sequence (DNA): TGCGCCAGCAAGGGGCCAGGGAACTATGGCTACACCTTC. This codes for CASKGPGNYGYTF. The V gene is TRBV5-1, the J gene TRBJ1-2, with D possibly being TRBD1 (5 bases). Germline CDR1 is SGHRS and CDR2 is YFSETQ. The V gene lost 6 bases and the J gene lost 2 bases, with 11 bases spanning the gap. There are 13 residues in the CDR3.

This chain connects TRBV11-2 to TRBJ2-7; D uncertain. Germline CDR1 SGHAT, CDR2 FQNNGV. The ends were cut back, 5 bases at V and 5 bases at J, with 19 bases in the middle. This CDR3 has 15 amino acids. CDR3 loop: CASSLSVEVAHEQYF. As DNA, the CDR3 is TGTGCCAGCAGCCTCAGTGTTGAGGTCGCCCACGAGCAGTACTTC.

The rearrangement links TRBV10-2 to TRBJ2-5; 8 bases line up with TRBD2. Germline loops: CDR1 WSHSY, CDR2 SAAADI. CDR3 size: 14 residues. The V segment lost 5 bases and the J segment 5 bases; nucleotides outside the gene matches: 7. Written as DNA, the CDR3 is TGCGCCAGCAGTAGCGGGAGTTCCGGCGAGACCCAGTACTTC. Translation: CASSSGSSGETQYF.

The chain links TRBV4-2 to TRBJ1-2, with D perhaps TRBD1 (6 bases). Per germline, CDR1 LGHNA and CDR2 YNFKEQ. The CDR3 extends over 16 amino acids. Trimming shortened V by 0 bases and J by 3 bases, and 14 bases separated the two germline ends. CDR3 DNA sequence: TGTGCCAGCAGCCAAGATCCGGGGGGCCGGGACTATGGCTACACCTTC. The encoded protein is CASSQDPGGRDYGYTF.